This is a list of T cell receptor beta chains from one sample in a study of cytomegalovirus exposure and HLA in healthy donors. Clones were read by immunoSEQ multiplex PCR, and TCRdb kept only the in-frame ones, dropping some. The data show about 130,000 clones, about 8.5% seen once. The sample consisted of PBMCs. The origin of the receptors is a man aged 35 to 55 in good health and CMV-seronegative. Each CDR3 is given with its conserved first and last residue. Fields, in order: clone size, V gene, D gene, CDR3 length, J gene, CDR3 protein, CDR3 DNA. A D gene is named only where the DNA matches it firmly. Part of the rows lack a size; the others show once, few, many or a class for expanded clones.

NA	TRBV11-2	TRBD2	15	TRBJ2-5	CASRKYSGGQETQYF	TGTGCCAGCAGAAAATACAGCGGGGGGCAAGAGACCCAGTACTTC
few	TRBV5-1	TRBD1	15	TRBJ2-7	CASSLVGQGSYEQYF	TGCGCCAGCAGCTTGGTGGGACAGGGATCCTACGAGCAGTACTTC
NA	TRBV5-4	TRBD1	16	TRBJ1-2	CASRTGQGVRESGYTF	TGTGCCAGCAGGACGGGACAGGGGGTTAGGGAGAGTGGCTACACCTTC
NA	TRBV21-1	NA	16	TRBJ2-7	CASSVPGPQASYEQYF	TGTGCCAGCAGCGTACCGGGTCCACAAGCGTCCTACGAGCAGTACTTC
NA	TRBV27	NA	15	TRBJ1-2	CASSPTDGRFAGYTF	TGTGCCAGCAGTCCGACCGACGGGAGATTCGCTGGCTACACCTTC
NA	TRBV5-3	TRBD2	16	TRBJ2-7	CARSQSLGGSSAEQYF	TGTGCCAGAAGCCAATCGTTGGGGGGGTCTTCTGCCGAGCAGTACTTC
few	TRBV19	NA	14	TRBJ1-2	CASSMGPGAYGYTF	TGTGCCAGTAGTATGGGCCCAGGGGCCTATGGCTACACCTTC
NA	TRBV4-2	NA	19	TRBJ2-7	CASSQETAAVETSPYEQYF	TGTGCCAGCAGCCAAGAAACGGCTGCAGTGGAGACGTCCCCTTACGAGCAGTACTTC
once	TRBV5-5	TRBD1	17	TRBJ1-5	CASSLVVGRGQGQPQHF	TGTGCCAGCAGCTTGGTTGTCGGCAGGGGGCAGGGGCAGCCCCAGCATTTT
NA	TRBV6-6	TRBD1	14	TRBJ2-2	CASSSRGHGGELFF	TGTGCCAGCAGTTCCAGGGGGCACGGCGGGGAGCTGTTTTTT
NA	TRBV29-1	NA	13	TRBJ2-7	CSVELQGGYEQYF	TGCAGCGTTGAATTACAGGGCGGCTACGAGCAGTACTTC
NA	TRBV5-1	NA	17	TRBJ1-4	CASSLGWGGATNEKLFF	TGCGCCAGCAGCTTGGGATGGGGGGGTGCAACTAATGAAAAACTGTTTTTT
few	TRBV7-8	NA	14	TRBJ1-5	CASSVEGQGMPQHF	TGTGCCAGCAGCGTAGAGGGGCAGGGGATGCCCCAGCATTTT
NA	TRBV11-2	TRBD2	15	TRBJ2-7	CASSFTRDYSYEQYF	TGTGCCAGCAGCTTCACCCGGGACTACTCGTACGAGCAGTACTTC
few	TRBV6-6	TRBD2	16	TRBJ2-7	CASNPHPGLADYEQYF	TGTGCCAGCAACCCGCACCCGGGACTAGCGGACTACGAGCAGTACTTC
NA	TRBV4-1	NA	15	TRBJ1-1	CASSLGPRGNTEAFF	TGCGCCAGCAGCCTAGGACCACGGGGAAACACTGAAGCTTTCTTT
few	TRBV6-5	TRBD1	13	TRBJ1-1	CASSHRGGTEAFF	TGTGCCAGCAGTCACAGGGGTGGCACTGAAGCTTTCTTT
few	TRBV5-6	NA	12	TRBJ2-1	CASSYIVDEQFF	TGTGCCAGCAGTTACATTGTCGATGAGCAGTTCTTC
NA	TRBV4-3	NA	16	TRBJ1-2	CASSQEYFGDIYGYTF	TGCGCCAGCAGCCAAGAATATTTCGGCGACATCTATGGCTACACCTTC
NA	TRBV28	TRBD1	14	TRBJ1-5	CASSLPDRVKPQHF	TGTGCCAGCAGTTTACCCGACAGGGTGAAGCCCCAGCATTTT
few	TRBV18	NA	15	TRBJ2-3	CASSPGAGTTDTQYF	TGTGCCAGCTCACCAGGCGCGGGGACTACAGATACGCAGTATTTT
NA	TRBV4-1	TRBD1	15	TRBJ1-2	CASSQDYPTGDGYTF	TGCGCCAGCAGCCAAGATTACCCGACAGGGGATGGCTACACCTTC
few	TRBV21-1	NA	16	TRBJ2-7	CASSKGQGQGRYEQYF	TGTGCCAGCAGCAAAGGTCAGGGACAGGGGAGGTACGAGCAGTACTTC
few	TRBV5-1	NA	15	TRBJ2-2	CASSLTGIGTGELFF	TGCGCCAGCAGCTTAACCGGGATAGGCACCGGGGAGCTGTTTTTT
NA	TRBV9	NA	15	TRBJ2-7	CASSVGDRLSYEQYF	TGTGCCAGCAGCGTAGGTGATAGATTATCCTACGAGCAGTACTTC
few	TRBV27	TRBD2	18	TRBJ2-1	CASSPPPLAGGAYNEQFF	TGTGCCAGCAGTCCCCCACCTCTAGCGGGGGGGGCCTACAATGAGCAGTTCTTC
few	TRBV5-1	TRBD1	15	TRBJ2-2	CASSGTAANTGELFF	TGCGCCAGCAGCGGGACAGCCGCGAACACCGGGGAGCTGTTTTTT
once	TRBV6-6	NA	13	TRBJ2-3	CASSYRGPDTQYF	TGTGCCAGCAGTTACAGGGGCCCAGATACGCAGTATTTT
NA	TRBV29-1	NA	13	TRBJ1-2	CSVEDGEGYGYTF	TGCAGCGTTGAAGACGGAGAGGGCTATGGCTACACCTTC
few	TRBV14	NA	14	TRBJ2-2	CASSQVSSTGELFF	TGTGCCAGCAGCCAAGTTTCCTCCACCGGGGAGCTGTTTTTT
NA	TRBV27	NA	13	TRBJ1-5	CASSLRHLQPQHF	TGTGCCAGCAGTTTACGACATCTCCAGCCCCAGCATTTT
few	TRBV27	TRBD1	14	TRBJ1-4	CASSHRGLGEKLFF	TGTGCCAGCAGTCACAGGGGGCTGGGTGAAAAACTGTTTTTT
few	TRBV27	TRBD1	20	TRBJ1-5	CASSFRAPGTGGWDNQPQHF	TGTGCCAGCAGTTTCAGGGCCCCCGGGACAGGGGGCTGGGACAATCAGCCCCAGCATTTT
few	TRBV6-5	TRBD2	16	TRBJ2-5	CASSYGAGGTQETQYF	TGTGCCAGCAGTTACGGAGCGGGGGGGACCCAAGAGACCCAGTACTTC
NA	TRBV7-8	TRBD2	15	TRBJ2-1	CASSLRLADYNEQFF	TGTGCCAGCAGCTTAAGACTAGCGGATTACAATGAGCAGTTCTTC
NA	TRBV11-2	NA	11	TRBJ1-2	CASSFRGGYTF	TGTGCCAGCAGCTTTAGAGGCGGCTACACCTTC
few	TRBV2	TRBD1	15	TRBJ1-6	CASSEGQGYNSPLHF	TGTGCCAGCAGTGAGGGACAGGGTTACAATTCACCCCTCCACTTT
NA	TRBV6-5	TRBD2	15	TRBJ2-7	CASSPLAGASYEQYF	TGTGCCAGCAGTCCGCTAGCGGGGGCCTCCTACGAGCAGTACTTC
few	TRBV12-5	TRBD1	15	TRBJ1-2	CASGLSLNRGNGYTF	TGTGCTAGTGGTTTGTCCCTTAACAGGGGGAATGGCTACACCTTC
few	TRBV2	NA	13	TRBJ1-1	CARRGLQNTEAFF	TGTGCCAGGCGAGGACTGCAGAACACTGAAGCTTTCTTT
NA	TRBV30	NA	15	TRBJ1-6	CAWSGDTPEYSPLHF	TGTGCCTGGAGTGGGGACACCCCAGAATATTCACCCCTCCACTTT
few	TRBV4-3	NA	14	TRBJ2-7	CASSQDHPRSEQYF	TGCGCCAGCAGCCAAGATCATCCGCGATCCGAGCAGTACTTC
few	TRBV5-1	TRBD1	17	TRBJ1-1	CASSPGTVLGLDTEAFF	TGCGCCAGCAGCCCCGGGACAGTCCTTGGGTTGGACACTGAAGCTTTCTTT
few	TRBV7-3	NA	15	TRBJ1-6	CASSLEASYNSPLHF	TGTGCCAGCAGCTTAGAAGCCTCCTATAATTCACCCCTCCACTTT
few	TRBV5-1	TRBD1	13	TRBJ1-5	CASSLTGDQPQHF	TGCGCCAGCAGCTTGACAGGGGATCAGCCCCAGCATTTT
NA	TRBV27	NA	15	TRBJ2-7	CASSLGPTGIYEQYF	TGTGCCAGCAGCCTCGGACCTACGGGGATTTACGAGCAGTACTTC
NA	TRBV7-9	TRBD2	14	TRBJ2-3	CASSPGGKADTQYF	TGTGCCAGCAGCCCGGGAGGGAAGGCAGATACGCAGTATTTT
few	TRBV9	NA	14	TRBJ2-7	CASSPRESNYEQYF	TGTGCCAGCAGCCCCCGGGAAAGCAACTACGAGCAGTACTTC
NA	TRBV29-1	TRBD2	15	TRBJ2-7	CSVEDRTGGPYEQYF	TGCAGCGTTGAAGATAGGACGGGGGGTCCCTACGAGCAGTACTTC
NA	TRBV4-3	NA	15	TRBJ2-3	CASSQENRAGDTQYF	TGCGCCAGCAGCCAAGAGAACAGGGCAGGAGATACGCAGTATTTT
NA	TRBV7-9	TRBD2	14	TRBJ2-3	CASSSGLDTDTQYF	TGTGCCAGCAGCTCCGGACTAGACACAGATACGCAGTATTTT
few	TRBV7-9	NA	14	TRBJ2-7	CASSYSGRDYEQYF	TGTGCCAGCAGCTACTCTGGACGGGATTACGAGCAGTACTTC
few	TRBV10-3	NA	12	TRBJ2-3	CAIAGGTDTQYF	TGTGCCATCGCAGGCGGCACAGATACGCAGTATTTT
NA	TRBV5-6	NA	16	TRBJ2-1	CASSLVGAEGGNEQFF	TGTGCCAGCAGCTTGGTGGGGGCCGAGGGCGGGAATGAGCAGTTCTTC
few	TRBV28	NA	15	TRBJ1-5	CASSLPLPGGQPQHF	TGTGCCAGCAGTTTACCGTTACCTGGGGGGCAGCCCCAGCATTTT
few	TRBV7-2	TRBD1	14	TRBJ2-7	CASRSDRASNEQYF	TGTGCCAGCAGGTCGGACAGGGCGTCCAACGAGCAGTACTTC
NA	TRBV4-2	NA	12	TRBJ1-2	CASSFGGYGYTF	TGTGCCAGCAGCTTCGGGGGGTATGGCTACACCTTC
NA	TRBV19	TRBD2	15	TRBJ2-1	CASSIASGIYNEQFF	TGTGCCAGTAGTATAGCTAGCGGGATTTACAATGAGCAGTTCTTC